This T cell receptor beta chain was identified in a study of blood T cell repertoires in COVID-19. The CDR3 extends over 15 amino acids. With 7 bases removed from V and 0 bases from J, the gap between germline ends came to 13 bases. In germline, CDR1 is SNHLY, CDR2 FYNNEI. This table comes from immunoSEQ multiplex PCR, and its TCRdb copy is limited to in-frame clones, with some not included. The sample holds over 200,000 clones, 91% seen once. The chain carries TRBV2 and TRBJ1-5; D may be TRBD1 (6 bases). This TCR was sampled from a human donor in a cohort exposed to, infected with or recovered from COVID-19 (not recorded which). The donor label of this sample is uncertain. The sequenced sample was PBMCs or T cells enriched from blood (not recorded which). The CDR3 region has the DNA TGTGCCAGCAAGCTCGACAGGTATAGCAATCAGCCCCAGCATTTT. Translated: CASKLDRYSNQPQHF.